This T cell receptor (beta chain) comes out of a study of blood T cell repertoires in COVID-19. The overall study: Samples came from the United States, Italy and Spain, spanning acute and convalescent COVID-19. T cells, B-cell-depleted T cells, or PBMCs provided the cDNA or gDNA that served as material.

Germline V CDR1 and CDR2: SGDLS, YYNGEE. Trimming took off 0 bases at V and 6 bases at J, with 9 bases between the two ends. This CDR3 comprises 14 residues. Original processing methods: Reference gene primer amplification gave estimated nucleated cell counts. The protocol was immunoSEQ multiplex PCR, while the TCRdb copy is restricted to in-frame clones and leaves out a portion. The D gene and trimming were derived from the DNA, and the V and J assignments and clone size from that table. The repertoire holds about 200,000 clones, with roughly nine tenths as singletons. The TCR comes from a woman in her seventies with acute or convalescent COVID-19. The V and J genes are TRBV9 and TRBJ2-2; tentative D call: TRBD1 (6 bases). Material: peripheral blood. This CDR3 is CASSVVQGPGELFF. CDR3 DNA sequence: TGTGCCAGCAGCGTAGTACAGGGCCCCGGGGAGCTGTTTTTT.